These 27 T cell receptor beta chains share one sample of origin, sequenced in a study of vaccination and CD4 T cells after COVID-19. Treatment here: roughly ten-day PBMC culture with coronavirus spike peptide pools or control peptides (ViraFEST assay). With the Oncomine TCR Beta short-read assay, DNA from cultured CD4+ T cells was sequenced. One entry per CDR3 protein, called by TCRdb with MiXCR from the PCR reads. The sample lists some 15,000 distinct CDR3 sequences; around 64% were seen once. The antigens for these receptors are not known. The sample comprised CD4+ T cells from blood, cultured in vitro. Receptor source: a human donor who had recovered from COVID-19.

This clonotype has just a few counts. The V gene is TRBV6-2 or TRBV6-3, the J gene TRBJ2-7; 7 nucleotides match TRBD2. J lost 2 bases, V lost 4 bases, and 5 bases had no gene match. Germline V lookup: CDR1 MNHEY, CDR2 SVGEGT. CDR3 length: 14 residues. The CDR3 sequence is CASSSGGSPYEQYF. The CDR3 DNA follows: TGTGCCAGCAGTTCGGGGGGTTCTCCCTACGAGCAGTACTTC.

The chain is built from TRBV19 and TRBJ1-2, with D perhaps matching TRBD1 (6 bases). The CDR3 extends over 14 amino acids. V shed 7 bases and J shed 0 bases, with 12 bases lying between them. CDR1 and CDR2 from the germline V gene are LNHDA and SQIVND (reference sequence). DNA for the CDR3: TGTGCCAGTACCCCTCACAGGGCTAACTATGGCTACACCTTC. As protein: CASTPHRANYGYTF.

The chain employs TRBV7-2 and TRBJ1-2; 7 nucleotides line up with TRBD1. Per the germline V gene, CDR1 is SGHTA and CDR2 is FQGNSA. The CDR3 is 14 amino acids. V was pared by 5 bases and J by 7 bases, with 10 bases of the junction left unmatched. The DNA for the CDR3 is TGTGCCAGCAGCCCCGTCCAGGGGGGAATTGGCTACACCTTC. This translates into CASSPVQGGIGYTF.

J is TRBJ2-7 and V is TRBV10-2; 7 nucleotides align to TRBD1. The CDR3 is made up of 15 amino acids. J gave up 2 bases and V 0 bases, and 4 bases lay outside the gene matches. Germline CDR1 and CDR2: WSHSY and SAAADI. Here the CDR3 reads CASSESNRGTYEQYF. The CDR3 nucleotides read TGCGCCAGCAGTGAGTCAAACAGGGGCACCTACGAGCAGTACTTC.

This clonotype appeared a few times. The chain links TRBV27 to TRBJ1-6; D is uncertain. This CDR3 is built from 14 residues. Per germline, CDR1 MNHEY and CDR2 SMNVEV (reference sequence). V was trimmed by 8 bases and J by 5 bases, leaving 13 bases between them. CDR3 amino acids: CASRVIGNNSPLHF. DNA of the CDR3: TGTGCCAGCCGGGTTATAGGAAATAATTCACCCCTCCACTTT.

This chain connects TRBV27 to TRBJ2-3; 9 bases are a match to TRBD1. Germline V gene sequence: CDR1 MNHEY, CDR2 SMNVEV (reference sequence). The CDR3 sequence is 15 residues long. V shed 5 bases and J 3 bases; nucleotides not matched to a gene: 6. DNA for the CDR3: TGTGCCAGCAGTACGGGGACAGGGTGGACAGATACGCAGTATTTT. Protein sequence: CASSTGTGWTDTQYF.

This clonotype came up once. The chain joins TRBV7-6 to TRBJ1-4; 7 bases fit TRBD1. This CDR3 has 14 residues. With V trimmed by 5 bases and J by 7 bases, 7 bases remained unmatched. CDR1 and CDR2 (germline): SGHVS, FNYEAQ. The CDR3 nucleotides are TGTGCCAGCAGCACGACAGGGAAGGGTGAAAAACTGTTTTTT. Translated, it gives CASSTTGKGEKLFF. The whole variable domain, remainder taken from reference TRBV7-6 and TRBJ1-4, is GAGVSQSPRYKVTKRGQDVALRCDPISGHVSLYWYRQALGQGPEFLTYFNYEAQQDKSGLPNDRFSAERPEGSISTLTIQRTEQRDSAMYRCASSTTGKGEKLFFGSGTQLSVL.

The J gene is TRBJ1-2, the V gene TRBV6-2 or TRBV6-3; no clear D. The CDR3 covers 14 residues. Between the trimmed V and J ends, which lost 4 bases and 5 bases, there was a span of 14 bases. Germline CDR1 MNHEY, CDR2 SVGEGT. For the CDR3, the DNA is TGTGCCAGCAGTTCGAGCCAGTACGGGTATGGCTACACCTTC. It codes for CASSSSQYGYGYTF.

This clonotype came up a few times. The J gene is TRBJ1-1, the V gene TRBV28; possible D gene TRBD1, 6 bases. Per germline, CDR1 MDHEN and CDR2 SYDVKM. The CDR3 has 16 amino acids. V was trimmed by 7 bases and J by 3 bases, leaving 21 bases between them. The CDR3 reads CASIVFGGGAHTEAFF. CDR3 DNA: TGTGCCAGCATTGTATTCGGAGGGGGGGCACACACTGAAGCTTTCTTT. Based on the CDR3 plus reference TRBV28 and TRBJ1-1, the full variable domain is DVKVTQSSRYLVKRTGEKVFLECVQDMDHENMFWYRQDPGLGLRLIYFSYDVKMKEKGDIPEGYSVSREKKERFSLILESASTNQTSMYLCASIVFGGGAHTEAFFGQGTRLTVV.

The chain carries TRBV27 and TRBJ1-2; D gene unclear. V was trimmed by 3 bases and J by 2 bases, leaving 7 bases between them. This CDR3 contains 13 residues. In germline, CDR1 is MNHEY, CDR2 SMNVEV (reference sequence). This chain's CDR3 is CASSFRGNYGYTF. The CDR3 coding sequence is TGTGCCAGCAGTTTTCGAGGGAACTATGGCTACACCTTC.

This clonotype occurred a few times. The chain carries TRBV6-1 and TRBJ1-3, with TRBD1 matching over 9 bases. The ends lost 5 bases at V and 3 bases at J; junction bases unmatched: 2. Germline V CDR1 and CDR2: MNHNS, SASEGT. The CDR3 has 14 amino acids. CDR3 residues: CASSTTGGGNTIYF. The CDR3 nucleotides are TGTGCCAGCAGTACGACAGGGGGTGGAAACACCATATATTTT.

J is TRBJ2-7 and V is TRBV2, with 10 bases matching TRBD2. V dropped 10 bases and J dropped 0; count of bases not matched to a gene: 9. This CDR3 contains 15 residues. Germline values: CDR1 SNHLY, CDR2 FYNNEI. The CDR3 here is CANLASGRASYEQYF. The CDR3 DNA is TGTGCCAACTTGGCGAGCGGGAGGGCCTCCTACGAGCAGTACTTC.

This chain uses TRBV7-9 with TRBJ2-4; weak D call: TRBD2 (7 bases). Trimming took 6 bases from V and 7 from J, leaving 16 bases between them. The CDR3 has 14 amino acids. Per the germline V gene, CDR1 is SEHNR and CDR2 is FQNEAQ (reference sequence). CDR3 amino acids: CASSGGGGINIQYF. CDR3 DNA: TGTGCCAGCAGTGGGGGAGGGGGGATTAACATTCAGTACTTC.

Written as DNA, the CDR3 is TGTGCCAGTAGTATAGGAGTAAGAGCGGGATCCTACAATGAGCAGTTCTTC. Translated: CASSIGVRAGSYNEQFF. The chain recombines TRBV19 with TRBJ2-1; 7 bases are a match to TRBD2. Germline V gene sequence: CDR1 LNHDA, CDR2 SQIVND (reference sequence). The CDR3 loop spans 17 amino acids. V trimming: 1 base; J trimming: 1 base; junction bases outside the gene matches: 7.

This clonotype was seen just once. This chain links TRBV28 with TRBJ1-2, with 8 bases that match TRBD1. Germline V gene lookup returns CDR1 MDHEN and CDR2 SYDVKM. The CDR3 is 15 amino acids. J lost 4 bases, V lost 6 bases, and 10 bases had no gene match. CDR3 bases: TGTGCCAGCAGGGTGACAGGGGTGGATCCCTATGGCTACACCTTC. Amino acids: CASRVTGVDPYGYTF.

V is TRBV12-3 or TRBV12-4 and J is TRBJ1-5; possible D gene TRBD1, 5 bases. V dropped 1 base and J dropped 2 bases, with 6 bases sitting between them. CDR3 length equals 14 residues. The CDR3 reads CASSLGRGNQPQHF. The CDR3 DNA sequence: TGTGCCAGCAGTTTAGGCAGGGGCAATCAGCCCCAGCATTTT.

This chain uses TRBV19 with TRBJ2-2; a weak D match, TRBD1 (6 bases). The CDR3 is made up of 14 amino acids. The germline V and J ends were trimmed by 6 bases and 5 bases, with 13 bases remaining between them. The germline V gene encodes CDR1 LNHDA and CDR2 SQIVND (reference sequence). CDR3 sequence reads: CASRLGGHTGELFF. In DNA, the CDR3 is TGTGCCAGTAGGTTAGGGGGACATACCGGGGAGCTGTTTTTT.

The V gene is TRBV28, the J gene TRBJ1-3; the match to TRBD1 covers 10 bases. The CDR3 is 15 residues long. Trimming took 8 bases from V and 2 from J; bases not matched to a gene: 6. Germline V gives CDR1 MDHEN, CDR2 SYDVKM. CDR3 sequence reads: CASVTGGSTGNTIYF. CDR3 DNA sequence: TGTGCCAGCGTGACAGGGGGCAGTACTGGAAACACCATATATTTT.

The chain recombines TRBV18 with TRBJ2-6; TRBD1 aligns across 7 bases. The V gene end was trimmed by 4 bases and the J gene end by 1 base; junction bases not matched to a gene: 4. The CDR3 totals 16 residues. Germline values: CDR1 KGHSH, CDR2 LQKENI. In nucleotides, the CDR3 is TGTGCCAGCTCACAACCGGGACAGTCTGGGGCCAACGTCCTGACTTTC. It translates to CASSQPGQSGANVLTF.

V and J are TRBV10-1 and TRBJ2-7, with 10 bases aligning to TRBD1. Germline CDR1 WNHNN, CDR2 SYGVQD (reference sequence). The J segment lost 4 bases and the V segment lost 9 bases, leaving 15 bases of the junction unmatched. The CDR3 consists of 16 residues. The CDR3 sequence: CASRGTGAPISYEQYF. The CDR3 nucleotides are TGCGCCAGTCGGGGGACAGGGGCCCCGATATCTTACGAGCAGTACTTC.

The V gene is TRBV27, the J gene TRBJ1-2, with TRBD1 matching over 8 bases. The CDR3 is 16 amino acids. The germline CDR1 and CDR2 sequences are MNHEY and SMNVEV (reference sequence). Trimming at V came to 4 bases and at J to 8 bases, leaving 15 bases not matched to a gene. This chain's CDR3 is CASSSPARQGARGYTF. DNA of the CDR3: TGTGCCAGCAGTTCCCCCGCGAGGCAGGGGGCGCGAGGCTACACCTTC.

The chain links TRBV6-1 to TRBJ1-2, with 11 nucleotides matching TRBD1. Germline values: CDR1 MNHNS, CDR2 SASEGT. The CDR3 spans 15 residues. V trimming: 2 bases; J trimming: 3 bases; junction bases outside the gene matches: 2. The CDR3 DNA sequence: TGTGCCAGCAGTGAATGGACAGGGGGCGACTATGGCTACACCTTC. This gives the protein CASSEWTGGDYGYTF.

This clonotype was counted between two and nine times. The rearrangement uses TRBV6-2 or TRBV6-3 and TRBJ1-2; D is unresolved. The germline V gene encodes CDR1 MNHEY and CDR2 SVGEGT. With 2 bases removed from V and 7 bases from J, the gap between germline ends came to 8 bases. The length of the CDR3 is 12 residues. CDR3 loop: CASSYEGLGYTF. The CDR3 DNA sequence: TGTGCCAGCAGTTACGAAGGTCTTGGCTACACCTTC.

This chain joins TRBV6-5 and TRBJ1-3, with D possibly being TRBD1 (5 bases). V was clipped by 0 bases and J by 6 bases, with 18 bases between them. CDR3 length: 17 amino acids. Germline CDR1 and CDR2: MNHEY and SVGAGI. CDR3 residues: CASSYSRRPGAENTIYF. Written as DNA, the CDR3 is TGTGCCAGCAGTTACTCGAGACGTCCTGGGGCCGAAAACACCATATATTTT.

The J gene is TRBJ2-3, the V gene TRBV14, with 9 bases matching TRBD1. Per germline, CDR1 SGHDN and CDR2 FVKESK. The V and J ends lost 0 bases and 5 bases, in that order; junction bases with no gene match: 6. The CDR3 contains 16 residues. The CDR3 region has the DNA TGTGCCAGCAGCCAAGATAACAGGGGGCGAAGAGATACGCAGTATTTT. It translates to CASSQDNRGRRDTQYF.

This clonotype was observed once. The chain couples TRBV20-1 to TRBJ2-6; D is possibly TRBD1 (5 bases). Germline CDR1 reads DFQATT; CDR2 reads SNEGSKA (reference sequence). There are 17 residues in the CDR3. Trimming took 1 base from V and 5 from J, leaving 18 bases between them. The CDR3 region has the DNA TGCAGTGCTAGAGGGGGCAGGGAAAGACTCTGGGCCAACGTCCTGACTTTC. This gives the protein CSARGGRERLWANVLTF.

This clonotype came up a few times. CDR3 region: CASSLAGVGSDIQYF. Here the CDR3 DNA reads TGTGCCAGTAGTTTGGCGGGAGTGGGGTCGGACATTCAGTACTTC. The J gene is TRBJ2-4, the V gene TRBV19; 7 nucleotides align to TRBD2. This CDR3 comprises 15 residues. The J segment lost 8 bases and the V segment lost 5 bases, leaving 12 bases of the junction unmatched. The V gene's germline CDR1 is LNHDA and CDR2 SQIVND (reference sequence).